This TCR beta chain is from a study of blood T cells in healthy people across ages. Study results and limitations: TCR beta diversity correlated strongly with naive T cell percentage.

The CDR3 is 15 residues long. The germline CDR1 and CDR2 sequences are SGDLS and YYNGEE. It was with a sample-barcoded 5' primer and a J-beta primer mix that a second PCR of roughly 7 to 12 cycles was run. TCRdb passed the 5' RACE reads through MiXCR, listing each CDR3 protein once. The repertoire holds over 700,000 distinct CDR3 sequences, about 55% seen once, with 41% in the top ten. About this clonotype: The antigen remains undetermined.

The source is a man older than 75 in good health. Sample: blood. This rearrangement joins TRBV9 to TRBJ2-4; D call uncertain. The J call may not be correct, given that the DNA end is closer to TRBJ2-7. The CDR3 nucleotides read TGTGCCAGCAGCGTGGGAATGAGCCCCACTTACGAGCAGTACTTC. As protein: CASSVGMSPTYEQYF.